This T cell receptor beta chain comes out of a study of blood T cell repertoires in COVID-19. Study details: Nucleic acid was either cDNA or gDNA, and it came from T cells, B-cell-depleted T cells, or PBMCs.

This clone was detected once. Losses at the gene ends were 3 bases for V and 3 bases for J; bases not matched to a gene: 6. The germline V gene encodes CDR1 SGHTA and CDR2 FQGNSA. The CDR3 sequence is 17 residues long. Original analysis: Reference gene primers were amplified, and this amplification served to estimate nucleated cell counts. Sequenced by immunoSEQ multiplex PCR; TCRdb stores in-frame clones only, minus some. D and trimming were read from the DNA, whereas the V and J calls and clone size are those reported in that table. The profile shows 150,000 or so clones, more than 90% of them singletons.

V usage is TRBV7-2 and J usage is TRBJ2-4; 12 positions match TRBD2. Sample: peripheral blood. This sequence was found in a man aged 45-60 years with acute or convalescent COVID-19. The CDR3 DNA sequence: TGTGCCAGCAGCTTCAAGACTAGCGGGAGTCTCAAAAACATTCAGTACTTC. It specifies CASSFKTSGSLKNIQYF. Full variable domain (rest looked up from reference TRBV7-2 and TRBJ2-4): GAGVSQSPSNKVTEKGKDVELRCDPISGHTALYWYRQSLGQGLEFLIYFQGNSAPDKSGLPSDRFSAERTGGSVSTLTIQRTQQEDSAVYLCASSFKTSGSLKNIQYFGAGTRLSVL.